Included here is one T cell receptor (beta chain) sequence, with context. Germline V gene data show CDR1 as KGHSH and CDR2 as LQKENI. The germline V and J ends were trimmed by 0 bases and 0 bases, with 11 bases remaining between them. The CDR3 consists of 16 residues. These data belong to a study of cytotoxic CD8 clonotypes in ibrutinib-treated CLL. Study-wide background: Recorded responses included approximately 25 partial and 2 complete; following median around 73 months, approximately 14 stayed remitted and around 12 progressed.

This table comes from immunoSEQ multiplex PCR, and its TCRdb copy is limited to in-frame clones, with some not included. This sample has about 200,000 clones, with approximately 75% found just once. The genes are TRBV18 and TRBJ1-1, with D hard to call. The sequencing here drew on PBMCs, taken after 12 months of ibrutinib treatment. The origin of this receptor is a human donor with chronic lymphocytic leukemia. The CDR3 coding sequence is TGTGCCAGCTCACCACCGAACAGTAACATGAACACTGAAGCTTTCTTT. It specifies CASSPPNSNMNTEAFF.